This T cell receptor beta chain originates from a study of T-cell memory formation after mild COVID-19. As for the study in general: Among the donors, TCR clusters were largely specific to each donor.

Points on this clonotype: What it binds is unknown.

Findings of the study overall: Memory cells collected pre-infection included some clones that later responded, suggesting cross-reactive memory joined. Contracting CD4+ clones sat mainly in CM and EM; CD8+ in EMRA.

TCRdb analysed the 5' RACE reads with MiXCR anew, one entry per CDR3 protein. The repertoire holds about 540,000 distinct CDR3 sequences, with around 21% as singletons. Trimming removed 4 bases at V and 0 bases at J, with 10 bases between. This CDR3 spans 14 amino acids. The germline CDR1 and CDR2 sequences are MNHEY and SMNVEV (reference sequence). The sequence was collected from an adult woman who had mild COVID-19 (a few samples of this study predate the infection). Cell type and time point are not known. The sequenced sample consisted of PBMCs or a T cell subset sorted from them (not recorded which). The rearrangement links TRBV27 to TRBJ2-7; unclear D gene. As DNA, the CDR3 is TGTGCCAGCAGTTACGCTAGGAGCTCCTACGAGCAGTACTTC. Its protein product is CASSYARSSYEQYF.